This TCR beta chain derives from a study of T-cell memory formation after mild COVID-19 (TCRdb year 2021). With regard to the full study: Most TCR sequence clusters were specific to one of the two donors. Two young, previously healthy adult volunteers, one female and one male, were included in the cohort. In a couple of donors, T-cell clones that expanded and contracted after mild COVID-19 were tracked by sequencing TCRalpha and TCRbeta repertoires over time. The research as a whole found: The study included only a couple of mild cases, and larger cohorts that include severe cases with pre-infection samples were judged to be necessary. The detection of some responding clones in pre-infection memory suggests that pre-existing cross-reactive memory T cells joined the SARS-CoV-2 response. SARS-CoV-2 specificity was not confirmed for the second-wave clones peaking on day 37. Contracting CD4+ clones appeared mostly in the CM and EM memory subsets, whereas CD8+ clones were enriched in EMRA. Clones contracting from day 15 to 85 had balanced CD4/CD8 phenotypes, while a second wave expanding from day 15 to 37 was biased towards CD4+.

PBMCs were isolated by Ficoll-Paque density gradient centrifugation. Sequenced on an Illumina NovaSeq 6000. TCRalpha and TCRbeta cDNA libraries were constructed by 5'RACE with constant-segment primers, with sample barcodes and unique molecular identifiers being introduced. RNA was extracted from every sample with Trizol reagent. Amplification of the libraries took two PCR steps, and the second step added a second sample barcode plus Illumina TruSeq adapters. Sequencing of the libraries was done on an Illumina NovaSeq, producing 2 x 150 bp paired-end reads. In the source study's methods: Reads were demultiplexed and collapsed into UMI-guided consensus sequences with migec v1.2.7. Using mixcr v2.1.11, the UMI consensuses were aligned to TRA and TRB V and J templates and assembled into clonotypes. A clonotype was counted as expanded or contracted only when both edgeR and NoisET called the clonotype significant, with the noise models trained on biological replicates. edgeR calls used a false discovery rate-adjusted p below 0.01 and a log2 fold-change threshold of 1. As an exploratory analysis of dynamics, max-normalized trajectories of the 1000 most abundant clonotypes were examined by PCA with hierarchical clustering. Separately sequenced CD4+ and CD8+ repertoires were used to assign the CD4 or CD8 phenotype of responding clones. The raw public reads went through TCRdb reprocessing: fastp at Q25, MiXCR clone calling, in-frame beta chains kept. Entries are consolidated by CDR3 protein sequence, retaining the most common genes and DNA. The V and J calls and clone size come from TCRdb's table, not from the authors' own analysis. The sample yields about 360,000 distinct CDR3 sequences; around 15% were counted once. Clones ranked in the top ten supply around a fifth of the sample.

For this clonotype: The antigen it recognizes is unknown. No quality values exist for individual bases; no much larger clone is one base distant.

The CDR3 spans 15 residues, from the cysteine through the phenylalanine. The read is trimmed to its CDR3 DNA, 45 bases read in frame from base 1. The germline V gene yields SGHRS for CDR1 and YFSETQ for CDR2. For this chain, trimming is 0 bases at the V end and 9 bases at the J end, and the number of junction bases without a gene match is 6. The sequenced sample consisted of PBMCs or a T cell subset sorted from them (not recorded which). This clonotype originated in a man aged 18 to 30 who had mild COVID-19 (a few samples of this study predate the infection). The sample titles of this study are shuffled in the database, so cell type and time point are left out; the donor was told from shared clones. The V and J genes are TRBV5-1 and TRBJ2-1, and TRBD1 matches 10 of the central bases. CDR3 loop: CASSLVGTGESEQFF. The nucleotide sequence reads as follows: TGCGCCAGCAGCTTGGTGGGGACAGGGGAAAGTGAGCAGTTCTTC.